The T cell receptor beta chain under discussion was sequenced for a study of Graves' ophthalmopathy and Graves' hyperthyroidism. Broader study findings: From stable hyperthyroidism, ophthalmopathy was separated by a 13-signature model with 85% to 90% sensitivity and more than 75% specificity.

Germline V lookup: CDR1 MNHNS, CDR2 SASEGT. The CDR3 runs to 14 residues. With 5 bases removed from V and 7 bases from J, the gap between germline ends came to 15 bases. This clonotype occurred many times. What it binds is unknown. Moderate-to-severe activity, with CAS ≥3, NOSPECS ≥4 and duration under 3 months, characterized the donors with ophthalmopathy. Ineligible for inclusion were patients with other autoimmune diseases, uncontrolled infections, pregnancy or lactation. PBMCs originated in approximately 9.1 ml of fresh peripheral blood. Amplifying from RNA transcripts, the study obtained TCR beta CDR3 regions. An opening RT-PCR round employed HTBI primers and preceded a second-round multiplex PCR. TCRdb re-derived calls from the multiplex PCR reads in MiXCR, one entry per CDR3 protein. In the table there are about 410,000 distinct CDR3 sequences, around 16% of which are singletons.

This TCR was sampled from a woman aged 18 to 35 with Graves' ophthalmopathy. Source material: peripheral blood. This chain connects TRBV6-1 to TRBJ2-4; D is unresolved. CDR3 amino acids: CASSPVSLSNIQYF. The DNA of the CDR3 is TGTGCCAGCAGTCCAGTTTCGCTATCGAACATTCAGTACTTC.